The clone carrying this T cell receptor (beta chain) was picked up a small number of times. These data are taken from a study of identical twins. Trimming shortened V by 1 base and J by 2 bases, and 12 bases separated the two germline ends. This CDR3 contains 15 residues. Germline CDR1 reads MGHRA; CDR2 reads YSYEKL. TCRdb analysed the 5' RACE reads with MiXCR anew, one entry per CDR3 protein. The sample includes a few hundred thousand distinct CDR3 sequences, 9.5% to 10% of them seen just once. This same sample was also taken into another study, of yellow fever vaccine responses in identical twins.

The clonotype was recovered from a woman aged 18 to 35 in good health. The rearrangement joins TRBV4-1 to TRBJ2-7; perhaps TRBD1 as D (6 bases). Sequenced input: PBMCs. The CDR3 DNA reads as TGCGCCAGCAGCCAAGGTAACAGGGCACCCTACGAGCAGTACTTC. It codes for CASSQGNRAPYEQYF.